These 16 T cell receptor beta chains share one sample of origin, sequenced in a study of blood T cell repertoires in COVID-19. This table comes from immunoSEQ multiplex PCR, and its TCRdb copy is limited to in-frame clones, with some not included. Seen here are approximately 260,000 clones, around 86% observed once, and the top ten hold roughly 2.1%. The sample taken for sequencing was peripheral blood. The receptor source for this set is a man aged 45-65 years with acute or convalescent COVID-19.

The DNA of the CDR3 is TGTGCCAGCAGTGAACCCGGTAGCTCCTATAATTCACCCCTCCACTTT. Translation gives CASSEPGSSYNSPLHF. The chain carries TRBV6-1 and TRBJ1-6; D unclear. CDR1 and CDR2 from the germline V gene are MNHNS and SASEGT. The CDR3 totals 16 residues. V was pared by 2 bases and J by 0 bases, with 8 bases between.

This clone was picked up one time. The V gene is TRBV5-6, the J gene TRBJ2-5, with 10 nucleotides matching TRBD2. V lost 0 bases and J lost 2; bases outside the gene matches: 10. The CDR3 length is 18 residues. Germline CDR1 SGHDT, CDR2 YYEEEE. CDR3 nucleotides: TGTGCCAGCAGCTTGGGGGCGGGGCTAGCGGGGGCTCAAGAGACCCAGTACTTC. Its protein product is CASSLGAGLAGAQETQYF.

The chain links TRBV5-6 to TRBJ2-5; D gene ambiguous. The CDR3 runs to 13 residues. Germline V gives CDR1 SGHDT, CDR2 YYEEEE. V shed 1 base and J shed 2 bases, with 6 bases lying between them. The CDR3 DNA reads as TGTGCCAGCAGCTTGAGAGTACAAGAGACCCAGTACTTC. Translated, it gives CASSLRVQETQYF.

This chain uses TRBV4-1 with TRBJ2-1; TRBD2 matches 7 bases. Losses at the gene ends were 3 bases for V and 5 bases for J; bases not matched to a gene: 10. This CDR3 contains 16 residues. CDR1 and CDR2 (germline): MGHRA, YSYEKL. The CDR3 spells CASSHLFRDYDNEQFF. CDR3 bases: TGCGCCAGCAGCCACCTATTCCGGGACTACGACAATGAGCAGTTCTTC.

This clone was observed a single time. This sequence joins TRBV7-9 and TRBJ2-7, with no clear D. Germline lookup yields CDR1 SEHNR and CDR2 FQNEAQ (reference sequence). The V end was cut by 1 base, the J end by 3 bases, with 10 bases between. The CDR3 consists of 14 residues. The CDR3 nucleotides read TGTGCCAGCAGCTTAGAGCGCAGCCTCTACGAGCAGTACTTC. Its translation is CASSLERSLYEQYF.

DNA of the CDR3: TGTGCCAGCAGCGTAGCCTCCAGTTGGGGGGGCACCGGGGAGCTGTTTTTT. Residues: CASSVASSWGGTGELFF. J is TRBJ2-2 and V is TRBV9; 7 bases are a match to TRBD2. Germline V gives CDR1 SGDLS, CDR2 YYNGEE. The trim removed 0 bases at V and 4 bases at J, leaving 9 bases unmatched. The CDR3 runs 17 residues. Supplemented by reference TRBV9 and TRBJ2-2, the full variable domain reads DSGVTQTPKHLITATGQRVTLRCSPRSGDLSVYWYQQSLDQGLQFLIQYYNGEERAKGNILERFSAQQFPDLHSELNLSSLELGDSALYFCASSVASSWGGTGELFFGEGSRLTVL.

Note on this clone: The same CDR3 can be traced to other DNA sequences in this sample. This chain links TRBV6-1 with TRBJ1-3; no clear D gene. The CDR3 spans 14 residues. With 1 base removed from V and 2 bases from J, the gap between germline ends came to 6 bases. Germline V gene sequence: CDR1 MNHNS, CDR2 SASEGT. The CDR3 region is CASSEGGTGNTIYF. Here the CDR3 DNA reads TGTGCCAGCAGTGAAGGAGGGACTGGAAACACCATATATTTT.

The chain recombines TRBV3-1 (or the pseudogene TRBV3-2) with TRBJ1-2; 8 bases are a match to TRBD1. There are 14 residues in the CDR3. Germline loops: CDR1 LGHDT, CDR2 YNNKEL (reference sequence). V lost 0 bases to trimming and J lost 8 bases; unmatched junction nucleotides: 5. The CDR3 nucleotides are TGTGCCAGCAGCCAAGATCCAGGGGGCGGGGGCTACACCTTC. Translating gives CASSQDPGGGGYTF.

This clone was recorded only once. This rearrangement joins TRBV30 to TRBJ2-5; D call uncertain. Germline assignment: CDR1 GTSNPN and CDR2 SVGIG (reference sequence). This CDR3 is 14 amino acids long. Trimming stripped 0 bases from V and 4 bases from J, with 12 bases between. The CDR3: CAWSVRGFRETQYF. CDR3 nucleotides: TGTGCCTGGAGTGTACGAGGATTCAGAGAGACCCAGTACTTC.

The chain joins TRBV2 to TRBJ2-7; 7 positions match TRBD1. The CDR3 spans 15 residues. Looked up from germline, CDR1 is SNHLY and CDR2 is FYNNEI. The V gene end was trimmed by 6 bases and the J gene end by 1 base; junction bases not matched to a gene: 9. CDR3 sequence (DNA): TGTGCCAGCAGCGCGACAGGGTTGGGGTCCTACGAGCAGTACTTC. Its translation: CASSATGLGSYEQYF.

The chain employs TRBV5-6 and TRBJ2-2, with 11 bases that match TRBD1. Unmatched junction bases numbered 3, after V lost 2 bases and J lost 6 bases. Looked up from germline, CDR1 is SGHDT and CDR2 is YYEEEE. The CDR3 length is 15 residues. DNA for the CDR3: TGTGCCAGCAGCTTCATGGGACAGGGGGCCGGGGAGCTGTTTTTT. Encoded protein: CASSFMGQGAGELFF.

V usage is TRBV6-6 and J usage is TRBJ2-5; TRBD2 agrees at 14 bases. The germline CDR1 and CDR2 sequences are MNHNY and SVGAGI (reference sequence). The CDR3 consists of 16 residues. Unmatched junction bases numbered 7, after V lost 5 bases and J lost 5 bases. DNA for the CDR3: TGTGCCAGCAGTCGACTAGCGGGGGGGATAAGGGAGACCCAGTACTTC. Translated, it gives CASSRLAGGIRETQYF.

V gene TRBV18 combines with J gene TRBJ1-2; a weak D match, TRBD1 (6 bases). This CDR3 has 14 residues. CDR1 is KGHSH, CDR2 LQKENI, per germline. With 5 bases removed from V and 4 bases from J, the gap between germline ends came to 14 bases. The CDR3 sequence: CASSTKGQLYGYTF. In DNA form, the CDR3 reads TGTGCCAGCTCAACAAAAGGACAGCTCTATGGCTACACCTTC.

V is TRBV2 and J is TRBJ2-7; 8 bases are a match to TRBD1. The CDR3 is made up of 12 amino acids. Looked up from germline, CDR1 is SNHLY and CDR2 is FYNNEI. The V and J ends lost 9 bases and 6 bases, in that order; junction bases with no gene match: 7. CDR3 sequence reads: CASLSTGGEQYF. For the CDR3, the DNA is TGTGCCAGTTTATCCACAGGGGGCGAGCAGTACTTC.

The rearrangement links TRBV18 to TRBJ1-1, with D uncertain. CDR3 length: 13 residues. V shed 3 bases and J shed 3 bases, with 8 bases lying between them. Looked up from germline, CDR1 is KGHSH and CDR2 is LQKENI. The CDR3 loop is CASSPRVDTEAFF. CDR3 coding DNA: TGTGCCAGCTCACCGAGGGTTGACACTGAAGCTTTCTTT.

V is TRBV7-9 and J is TRBJ2-5; D may be TRBD2 (6 bases). Trimming shortened V by 3 bases and J by 5 bases, and 19 bases separated the two germline ends. This CDR3 has 16 residues. Germline V gene lookup returns CDR1 SEHNR and CDR2 FQNEAQ (reference sequence). In DNA, the CDR3 is TGTGCCAGCAGCTTTACCCGTAAAAAAGGAGGGGAGACCCAGTACTTC. Translated: CASSFTRKKGGETQYF. Using reference TRBV7-9 and TRBJ2-5 for the parts outside the CDR3, the full variable domain is DTGVSQNPRHKITKRGQNVTFRCDPISEHNRLYWYRQTLGQGPEFLTYFQNEAQLEKSRLLSDRFSAERPKGSFSTLEIQRTEQGDSAMYLCASSFTRKKGGETQYFGPGTRLLVL.